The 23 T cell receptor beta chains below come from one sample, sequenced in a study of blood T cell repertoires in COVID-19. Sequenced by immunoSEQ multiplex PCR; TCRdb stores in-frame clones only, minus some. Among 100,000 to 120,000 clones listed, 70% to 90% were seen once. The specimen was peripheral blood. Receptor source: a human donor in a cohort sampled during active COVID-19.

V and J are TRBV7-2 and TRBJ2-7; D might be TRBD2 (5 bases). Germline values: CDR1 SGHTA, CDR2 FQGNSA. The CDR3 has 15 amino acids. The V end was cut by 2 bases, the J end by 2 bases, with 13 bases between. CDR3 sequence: CASSLSAGLTYEQYF. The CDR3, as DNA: TGTGCCAGCAGCTTATCGGCGGGCCTGACCTACGAGCAGTACTTC.

The CDR3 here is CASSPDRAGGYTF. The DNA for the CDR3 is TGTGCCAGCTCACCAGACAGGGCTGGGGGCTACACCTTC. The genes are TRBV18 and TRBJ1-2; 7 bases map to TRBD1. CDR1 is KGHSH, CDR2 LQKENI, per germline. V gave up 2 bases and J gave up 8 bases; unmatched junction bases: 5. This CDR3 region has 13 residues.

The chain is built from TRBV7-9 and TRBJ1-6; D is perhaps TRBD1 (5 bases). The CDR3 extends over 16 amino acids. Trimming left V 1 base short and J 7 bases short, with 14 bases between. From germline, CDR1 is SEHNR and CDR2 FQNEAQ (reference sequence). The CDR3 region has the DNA TGTGCCAGCAGCTTAGGGGGTGTCAGGGCGAATTCACCCCTCCACTTT. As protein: CASSLGGVRANSPLHF.

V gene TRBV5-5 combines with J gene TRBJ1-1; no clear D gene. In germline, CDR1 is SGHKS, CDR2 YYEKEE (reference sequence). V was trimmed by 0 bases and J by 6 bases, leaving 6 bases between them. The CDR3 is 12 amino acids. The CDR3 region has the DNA TGTGCCAGCAGCTTGGACAGTGCTGAAGCTTTCTTT. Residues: CASSLDSAEAFF.

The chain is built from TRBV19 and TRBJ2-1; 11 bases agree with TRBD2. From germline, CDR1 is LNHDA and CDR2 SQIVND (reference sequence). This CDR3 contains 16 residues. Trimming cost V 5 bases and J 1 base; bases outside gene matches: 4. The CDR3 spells CASSPSGRSSYNEQFF. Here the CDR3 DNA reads TGTGCCAGTAGTCCTAGCGGGAGGAGTTCCTACAATGAGCAGTTCTTC.

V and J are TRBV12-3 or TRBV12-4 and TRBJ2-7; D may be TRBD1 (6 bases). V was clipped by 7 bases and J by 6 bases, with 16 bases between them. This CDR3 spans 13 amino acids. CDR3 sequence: CASNNIRGGEQYF. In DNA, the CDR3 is TGTGCCAGCAACAACATCAGGGGCGGCGAGCAGTACTTC.

CDR3 sequence reads: CASSPQGAVDEKLFF. CDR3 DNA sequence: TGTGCCAGCAGCCCCCAGGGGGCAGTTGATGAAAAACTGTTTTTT. The rearrangement links TRBV7-2 to TRBJ1-4, with 8 positions matching TRBD1. The germline gives CDR1 SGHTA, CDR2 FQGNSA. Trimming took 5 bases from V and 6 from J; bases not matched to a gene: 8. The CDR3 length is 15 residues.

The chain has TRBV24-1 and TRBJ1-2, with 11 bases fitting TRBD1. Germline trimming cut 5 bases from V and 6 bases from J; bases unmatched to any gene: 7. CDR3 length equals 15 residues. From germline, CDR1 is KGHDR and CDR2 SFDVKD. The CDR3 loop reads CATSGSPDRGHGYTF. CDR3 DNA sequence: TGTGCCACCAGTGGGTCCCCGGACAGGGGGCATGGCTACACCTTC.

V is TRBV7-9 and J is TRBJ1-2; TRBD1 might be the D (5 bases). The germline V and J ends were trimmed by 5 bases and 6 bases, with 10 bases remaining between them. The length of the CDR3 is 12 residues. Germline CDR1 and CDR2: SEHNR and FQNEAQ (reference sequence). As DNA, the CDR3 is TGTGCCAGCAGCCCCGACAGAGATGGCTACACCTTC. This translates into CASSPDRDGYTF.

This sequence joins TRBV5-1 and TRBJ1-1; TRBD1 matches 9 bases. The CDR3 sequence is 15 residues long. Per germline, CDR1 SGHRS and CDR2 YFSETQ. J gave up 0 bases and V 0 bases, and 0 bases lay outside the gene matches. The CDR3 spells CASSLGDRVNTEAFF. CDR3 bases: TGCGCCAGCAGCTTGGGGGACAGGGTGAACACTGAAGCTTTCTTT.

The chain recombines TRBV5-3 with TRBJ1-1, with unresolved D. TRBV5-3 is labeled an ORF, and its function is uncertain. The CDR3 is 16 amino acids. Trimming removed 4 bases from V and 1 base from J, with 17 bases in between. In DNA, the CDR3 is TGTGCCAGAAGCCCCTCCCGAGGTGGTTCGAACACTGAAGCTTTCTTT. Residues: CARSPSRGGSNTEAFF.

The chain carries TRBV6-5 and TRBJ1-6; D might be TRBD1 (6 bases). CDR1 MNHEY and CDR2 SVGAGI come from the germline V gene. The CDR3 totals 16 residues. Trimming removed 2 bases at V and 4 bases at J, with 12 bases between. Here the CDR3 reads CASSYQPGTYNSPLHF. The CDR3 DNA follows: TGTGCCAGCAGTTACCAGCCCGGGACATATAATTCACCCCTCCACTTT.

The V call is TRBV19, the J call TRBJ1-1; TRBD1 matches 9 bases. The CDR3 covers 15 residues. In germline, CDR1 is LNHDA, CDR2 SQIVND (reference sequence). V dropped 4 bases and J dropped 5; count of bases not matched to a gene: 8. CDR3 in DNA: TGTGCCAGTAGTAGGACCGGGACAGGGTTAACTGAAGCTTTCTTT. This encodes CASSRTGTGLTEAFF.

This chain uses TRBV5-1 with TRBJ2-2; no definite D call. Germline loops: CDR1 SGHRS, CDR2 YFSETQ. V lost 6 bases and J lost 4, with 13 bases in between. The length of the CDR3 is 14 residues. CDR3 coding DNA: TGCGCCAGCACCAAAGACACAGCCACCGGGGAGCTGTTTTTT. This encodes CASTKDTATGELFF.

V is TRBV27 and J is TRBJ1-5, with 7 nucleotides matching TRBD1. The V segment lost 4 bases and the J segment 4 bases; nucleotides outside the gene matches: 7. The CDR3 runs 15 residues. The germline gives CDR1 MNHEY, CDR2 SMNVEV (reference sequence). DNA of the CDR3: TGTGCCAGCAGTTCCGGGACAGCCGCTAATCAGCCCCAGCATTTT. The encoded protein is CASSSGTAANQPQHF.

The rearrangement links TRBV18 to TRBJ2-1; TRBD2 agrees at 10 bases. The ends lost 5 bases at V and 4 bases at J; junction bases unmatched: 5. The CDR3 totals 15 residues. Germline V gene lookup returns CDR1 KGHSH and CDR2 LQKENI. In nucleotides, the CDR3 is TGTGCCAGCTCAGGAGCGGGGGGGCCGTACAATGAGCAGTTCTTC. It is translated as CASSGAGGPYNEQFF.

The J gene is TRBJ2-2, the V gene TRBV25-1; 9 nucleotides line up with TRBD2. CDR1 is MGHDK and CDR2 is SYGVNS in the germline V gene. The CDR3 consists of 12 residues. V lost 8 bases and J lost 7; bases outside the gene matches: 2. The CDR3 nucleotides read TGTGCCAGCCAAGCGGGAGGCGGGGAGCTGTTTTTT. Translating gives CASQAGGGELFF.

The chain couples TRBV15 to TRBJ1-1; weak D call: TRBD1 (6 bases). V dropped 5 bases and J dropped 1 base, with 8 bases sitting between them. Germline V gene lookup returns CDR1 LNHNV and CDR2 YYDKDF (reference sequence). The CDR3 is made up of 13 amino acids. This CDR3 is CATSQGWNTEAFF. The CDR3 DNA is TGTGCCACCAGCCAGGGGTGGAACACTGAAGCTTTCTTT.

CDR3 region: CAISDLGVPFF. The CDR3 nucleotides are TGTGCCATCAGTGACTTAGGGGTGCCGTTCTTC. The genes are TRBV10-3 and TRBJ2-1, with a possible D match to TRBD1 (5 bases). The CDR3 loop spans 11 amino acids. Germline values: CDR1 ENHRY, CDR2 SYGVKD. V gave up 3 bases and J gave up 15 bases, with 12 bases separating them.

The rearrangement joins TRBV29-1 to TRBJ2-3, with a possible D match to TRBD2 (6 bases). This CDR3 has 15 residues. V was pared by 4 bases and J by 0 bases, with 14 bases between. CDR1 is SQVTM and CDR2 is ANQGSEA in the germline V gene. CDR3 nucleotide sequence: TGCAGCGTTGCAAAAGGTGGGACTAGCACAGATACGCAGTATTTT. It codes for CSVAKGGTSTDTQYF.

Here the CDR3 DNA reads TGTGCCAGCAGCACGACGGGACAGGGGATGATCGGGGAGCTGTTTTTT. It translates to CASSTTGQGMIGELFF. The rearrangement links TRBV7-6 to TRBJ2-2, with TRBD1 matching over 10 bases. This CDR3 is 16 amino acids long. Germline CDR1 is SGHVS and CDR2 is FNYEAQ. V lost 5 bases and J lost 7; bases outside the gene matches: 10.

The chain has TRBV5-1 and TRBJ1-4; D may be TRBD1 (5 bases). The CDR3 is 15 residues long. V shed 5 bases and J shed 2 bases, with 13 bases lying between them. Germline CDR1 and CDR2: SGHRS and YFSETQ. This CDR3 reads CASRLAGKTNEKLFF. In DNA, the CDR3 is TGCGCCAGCAGGCTCGCAGGGAAGACTAATGAAAAACTGTTTTTT.

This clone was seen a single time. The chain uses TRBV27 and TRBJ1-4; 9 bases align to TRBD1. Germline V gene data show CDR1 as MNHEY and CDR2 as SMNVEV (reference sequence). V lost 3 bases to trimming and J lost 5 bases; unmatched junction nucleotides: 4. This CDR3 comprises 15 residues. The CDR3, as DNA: TGTGCCAGCAGTTTTTTTGGGACAGGGAATGAAAAACTGTTTTTT. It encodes CASSFFGTGNEKLFF.